This is a list of T cell receptor beta chains from one sample in a study of shared clonotypes between healthy human individuals. Here immunoSEQ multiplex PCR was the method, and the copy in TCRdb shows in-frame clones only, minus some. The sample includes around 1.5 million clones, under 99% of them seen just once. Source material: naive CD4+ T cells sorted from blood. Receptor source: a man younger than 40 in good health. The CDR3 runs from the conserved cysteine through the conserved F or W. The D gene is left open where the match is weak. Some rows have no size entry. The others give once, few or many, or a class for an expanded clone.

>TRBJ1-2|TRBV5-6|12|-|-
TGTGCCAGCAGCTTGATCAGAAATGGCTACACCTTC
CASSLIRNGYTF
>TRBJ2-3|TRBV19|14|-|once
TGTGCCAGTAGTATAGCGGGACTTACAGATACGCAGTATTTT
CASSIAGLTDTQYF
>TRBJ2-7|TRBV6-5|13|-|-
TGTGCCAGCAGCCGCCCGACAGCGCACGAGCAGTACTTC
CASSRPTAHEQYF
>TRBJ2-3|TRBV19|17|-|-
TGTGCCAGTAGTACGCACTCCGGGACGGAATTGACAGATACGCAGTATTTT
CASSTHSGTELTDTQYF
>TRBJ2-1|TRBV7-3|15|-|-
TGTGCCAGCAGCTTAACCGGGAGCTCCTACAATGAGCAGTTCTTC
CASSLTGSSYNEQFF
>TRBJ2-1|TRBV11-2|14|-|-
TGTGCCAGCAGCTTATCCACCCGTGGAAATGAGCAGTTCTTC
CASSLSTRGNEQFF
>TRBJ1-1|TRBV29-1|14|-|-
TGCAGCGCGGGCGGGGGAAGACTGAACACTGAAGCTTTCTTT
CSAGGGRLNTEAFF
>TRBJ2-7|TRBV5-8|12|-|-
TGTGCCAGCAGCTACAGGGTTAACGAGGAGTACTTC
CASSYRVNEEYF
>TRBJ2-5|TRBV14|15|-|-
TGTGCCAGCAGCCAAGAGGGGCACCACCAAGAGACCCAGTACTTC
CASSQEGHHQETQYF
>TRBJ2-7|TRBV9|15|TRBD1|-
TGTGCCAGCAGCGTAGACGTGGACAGGGTTTACGAGCAGTACTTC
CASSVDVDRVYEQYF
>TRBJ1-4|TRBV27|16|-|-
TGTGCCAGCAGTTTATCCTTGGCAGGGACCCCCGAAAAACTGTTTTTT
CASSLSLAGTPEKLFF
>TRBJ1-5|TRBV6-5|13|-|-
TGTGCCAGCATGGATGGAGGCAATCAGCCCCAGCATTTT
CASMDGGNQPQHF
>TRBJ2-2|TRBV10-1|17|TRBD2|-
TGCGCCAGCAGTGAGCCCGGGGGGAACCGCGGCACCGGGGAGCTATTTTTT
CASSEPGGNRGTGELFF
>TRBJ2-1|TRBV4-2|15|TRBD2|-
TGTGCCAGCAGCCAAGAAGGGCGGACTAGCAATGAGCAGTTCTTC
CASSQEGRTSNEQFF
>TRBJ2-7|TRBV28|14|-|-
TGTGCCAGCAGTTTATATACTCGGAATGCCGAGCAGTACTTC
CASSLYTRNAEQYF
>TRBJ1-4|TRBV9|17|-|-
TGTGCCAGCAGCGCTACCCAGGGACTAGCAACTAATGAAAAACTGTTTTTT
CASSATQGLATNEKLFF
>TRBJ1-5|TRBV30|15|-|-
TGTGCCTGGAGCCATACGGTGGGGGGCAATCAGCCCCAGCATTTT
CAWSHTVGGNQPQHF
>TRBJ2-7|TRBV10-2|15|-|-
TGCGCCAGCAGTGAGTCAGTAACACGGCCTTTACGGCAGTACTTC
CASSESVTRPLRQYF
>TRBJ2-3|TRBV9|17|TRBD2|-
TGTGCCAGCAGCCCCCACGGGACTAGCGGGTCCACAGATACGCAGTATTTT
CASSPHGTSGSTDTQYF
>TRBJ1-3|TRBV5-1|15|TRBD1|-
TGCGCCAGCAGCTTGGTCGGGACAGAGCAAAACACCATATATTTT
CASSLVGTEQNTIYF
>TRBJ2-1|TRBV18|15|TRBD1|-
TGTGCCAGCTCACCTAGGACAGGGGCCTACAATGAGCAGTTCTTC
CASSPRTGAYNEQFF
>TRBJ1-1|TRBV25-1|11|TRBD1|-
TGTGCCAGCAGGAGACAGGGGGAAGCTTTCTTT
CASRRQGEAFF
>TRBJ2-3|TRBV10-3|13|-|-
TGTGCAATCGGGGCTGCCTACACAGATACGCAGTATTTT
CAIGAAYTDTQYF
>TRBJ2-2|TRBV30|13|-|-
TGTGCCTGGATGGCTCAGAACACCGGGGAGCTGTTTTTT
CAWMAQNTGELFF
>TRBJ2-7|TRBV30|17|TRBD2|-
TGTGCCTGGAGCGGACGCCGTCACGGACTAGCGGGTAACGAGCAGTACTTC
CAWSGRRHGLAGNEQYF
>TRBJ2-3|TRBV7-9|18|TRBD2|-
TGTGCCAGCAGCTTAACGAGACTAGCGGGAGGTGGTCTAAATACGCAGTATTTT
CASSLTRLAGGGLNTQYF
>TRBJ2-1|TRBV5-1|14|-|-
TGCGCCAGCAGGGTGGGTGACTCCTACAATGAGCAGTTCTTC
CASRVGDSYNEQFF
>TRBJ2-7|TRBV7-9|14|-|-
TGTGCCAGCAGCTTAGCTGGACCTTTCTACGAGCAGTACTTC
CASSLAGPFYEQYF